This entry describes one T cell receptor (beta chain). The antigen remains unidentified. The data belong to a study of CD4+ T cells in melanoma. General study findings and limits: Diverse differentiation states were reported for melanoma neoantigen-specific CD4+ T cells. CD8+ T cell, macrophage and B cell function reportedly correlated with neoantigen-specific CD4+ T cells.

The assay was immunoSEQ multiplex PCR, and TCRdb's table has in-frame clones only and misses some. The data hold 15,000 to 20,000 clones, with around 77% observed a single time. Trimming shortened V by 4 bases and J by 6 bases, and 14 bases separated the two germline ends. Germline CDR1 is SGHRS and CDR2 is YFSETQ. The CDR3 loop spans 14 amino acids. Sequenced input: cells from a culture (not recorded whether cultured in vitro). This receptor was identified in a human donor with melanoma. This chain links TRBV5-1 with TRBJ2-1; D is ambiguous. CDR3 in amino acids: CASSVTGLGNEQFF. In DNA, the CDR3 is TGCGCCAGCAGCGTGACTGGCCTAGGCAATGAGCAGTTCTTC.